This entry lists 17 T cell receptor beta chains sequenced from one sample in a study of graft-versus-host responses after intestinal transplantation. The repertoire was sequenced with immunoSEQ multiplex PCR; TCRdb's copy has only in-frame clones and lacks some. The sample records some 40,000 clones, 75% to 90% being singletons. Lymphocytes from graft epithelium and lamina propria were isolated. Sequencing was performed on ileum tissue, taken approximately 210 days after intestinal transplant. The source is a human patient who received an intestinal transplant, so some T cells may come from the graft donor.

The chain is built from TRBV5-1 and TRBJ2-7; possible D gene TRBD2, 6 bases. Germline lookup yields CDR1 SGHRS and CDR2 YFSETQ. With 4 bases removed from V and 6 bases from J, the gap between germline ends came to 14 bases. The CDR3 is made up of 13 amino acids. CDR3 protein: CASSPGSRSEQYF. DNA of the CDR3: TGCGCCAGCAGCCCCGGGAGTAGGTCCGAGCAGTACTTC.

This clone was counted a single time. CDR3 loop: CASTEQGANTEAFF. Written as DNA, the CDR3 is TGTGCCAGCACCGAACAGGGGGCAAACACTGAAGCTTTCTTT. V and J are TRBV6-5 and TRBJ1-1; 9 nucleotides align to TRBD1. This CDR3 is 14 amino acids long. Germline V gene lookup returns CDR1 MNHEY and CDR2 SVGAGI. Unmatched junction bases numbered 5, after V lost 7 bases and J lost 2 bases.

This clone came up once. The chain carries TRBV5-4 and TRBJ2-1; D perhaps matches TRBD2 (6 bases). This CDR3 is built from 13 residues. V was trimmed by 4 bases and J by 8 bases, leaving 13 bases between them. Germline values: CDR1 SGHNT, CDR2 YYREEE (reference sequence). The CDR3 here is CASSPSRGDEQFF. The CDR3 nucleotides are TGTGCCAGCAGCCCCTCGCGGGGTGATGAGCAGTTCTTC. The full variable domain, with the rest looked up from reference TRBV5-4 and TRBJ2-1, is ETGVTQSPTHLIKTRGQQVTLRCSSQSGHNTVSWYQQALGQGPQFIFQYYREEENGRGNFPPRFSGLQFPNYSSELNVNALELDDSALYLCASSPSRGDEQFFGPGTRLTVL.

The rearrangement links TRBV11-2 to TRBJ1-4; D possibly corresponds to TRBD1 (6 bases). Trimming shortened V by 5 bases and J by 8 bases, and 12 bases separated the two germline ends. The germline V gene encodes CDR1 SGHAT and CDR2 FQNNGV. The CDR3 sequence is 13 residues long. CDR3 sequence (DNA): TGTGCCAGCAGCACAAAACAGGGCGAAAAACTGTTTTTT. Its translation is CASSTKQGEKLFF.

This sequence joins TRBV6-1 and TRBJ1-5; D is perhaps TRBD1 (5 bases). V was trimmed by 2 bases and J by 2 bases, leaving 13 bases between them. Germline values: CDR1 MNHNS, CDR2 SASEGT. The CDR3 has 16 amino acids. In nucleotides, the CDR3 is TGTGCCAGCAGTGAATTACTTAGAGGGGGCAATCAGCCCCAGCATTTT. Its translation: CASSELLRGGNQPQHF.

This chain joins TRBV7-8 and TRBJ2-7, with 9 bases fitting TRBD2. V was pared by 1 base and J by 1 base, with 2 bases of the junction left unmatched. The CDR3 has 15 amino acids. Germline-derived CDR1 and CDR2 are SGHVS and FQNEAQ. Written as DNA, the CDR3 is TGTGCCAGCAGCTTAGGGACTAGCGCATCCTACGAGCAGTACTTC. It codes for CASSLGTSASYEQYF. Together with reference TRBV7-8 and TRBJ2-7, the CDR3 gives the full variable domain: GAGVSQSPRYKVAKRGQDVALRCDPISGHVSLFWYQQALGQGPEFLTYFQNEAQLDKSGLPSDRFFAERPEGSVSTLKIQRTQQEDSAVYLCASSLGTSASYEQYFGPGTRLTVT.

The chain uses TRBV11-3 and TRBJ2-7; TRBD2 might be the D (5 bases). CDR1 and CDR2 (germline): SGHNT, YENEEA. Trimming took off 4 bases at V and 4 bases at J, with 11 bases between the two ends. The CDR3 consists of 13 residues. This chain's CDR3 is CASSSRTGYEQYF. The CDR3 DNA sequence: TGTGCCAGCAGCTCCAGGACTGGGTACGAGCAGTACTTC.

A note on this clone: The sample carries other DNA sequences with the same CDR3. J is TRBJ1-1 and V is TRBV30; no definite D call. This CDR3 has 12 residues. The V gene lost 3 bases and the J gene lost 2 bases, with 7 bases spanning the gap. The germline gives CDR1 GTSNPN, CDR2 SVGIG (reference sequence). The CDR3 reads CAWSPGNTEAFF. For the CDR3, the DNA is TGTGCCTGGAGCCCGGGCAACACTGAAGCTTTCTTT.

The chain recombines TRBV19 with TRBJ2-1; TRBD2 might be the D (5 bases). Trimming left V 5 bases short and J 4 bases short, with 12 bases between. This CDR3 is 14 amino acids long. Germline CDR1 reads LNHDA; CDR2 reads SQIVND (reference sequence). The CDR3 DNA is TGTGCCAGTAGTCTAGGACTTAAATACAATGAGCAGTTCTTC. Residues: CASSLGLKYNEQFF.

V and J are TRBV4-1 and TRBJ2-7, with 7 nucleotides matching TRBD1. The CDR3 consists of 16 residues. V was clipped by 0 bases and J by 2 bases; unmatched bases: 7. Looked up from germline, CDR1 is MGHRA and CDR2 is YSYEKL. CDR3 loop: CASSQDDAGGTYEQYF. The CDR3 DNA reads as TGCGCCAGCAGCCAAGATGACGCAGGGGGAACCTACGAGCAGTACTTC.

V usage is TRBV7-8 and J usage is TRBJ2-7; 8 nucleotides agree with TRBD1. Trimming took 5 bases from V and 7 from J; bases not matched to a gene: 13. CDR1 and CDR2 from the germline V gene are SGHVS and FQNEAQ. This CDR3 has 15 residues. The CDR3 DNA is TGTGCCAGCAGCCACCCCGGGACAGGCCTTTGGGAGCAGTACTTC. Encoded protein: CASSHPGTGLWEQYF.

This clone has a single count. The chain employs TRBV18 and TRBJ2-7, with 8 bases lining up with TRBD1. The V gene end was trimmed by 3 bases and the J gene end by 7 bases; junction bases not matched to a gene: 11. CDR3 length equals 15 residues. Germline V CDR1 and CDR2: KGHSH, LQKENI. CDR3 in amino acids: CASSPRDRNLLEQYF. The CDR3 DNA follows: TGTGCCAGCTCACCGCGGGACAGGAACCTCTTGGAGCAGTACTTC.

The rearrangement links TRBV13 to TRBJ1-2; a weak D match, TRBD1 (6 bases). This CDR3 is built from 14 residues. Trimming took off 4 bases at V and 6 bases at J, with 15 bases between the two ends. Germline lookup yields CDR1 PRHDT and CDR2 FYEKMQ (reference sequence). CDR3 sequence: CASSSLGGAHGYTF. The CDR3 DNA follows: TGTGCCAGCAGCTCGTTGGGGGGGGCTCATGGCTACACCTTC.

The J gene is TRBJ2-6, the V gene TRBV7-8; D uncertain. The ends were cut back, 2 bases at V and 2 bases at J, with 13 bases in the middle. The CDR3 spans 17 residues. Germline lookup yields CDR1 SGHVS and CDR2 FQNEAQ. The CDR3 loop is CASSLWGEIPGANVLTF. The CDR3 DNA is TGTGCCAGCAGCTTATGGGGTGAAATACCTGGGGCCAACGTCCTGACTTTC.

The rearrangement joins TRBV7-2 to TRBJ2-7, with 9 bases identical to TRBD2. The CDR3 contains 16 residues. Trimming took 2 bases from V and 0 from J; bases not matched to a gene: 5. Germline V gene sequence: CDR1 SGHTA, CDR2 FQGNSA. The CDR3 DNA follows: TGTGCCAGCAGCTTAATGAGCGGGGGGTTCTCCTACGAGCAGTACTTC. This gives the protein CASSLMSGGFSYEQYF.

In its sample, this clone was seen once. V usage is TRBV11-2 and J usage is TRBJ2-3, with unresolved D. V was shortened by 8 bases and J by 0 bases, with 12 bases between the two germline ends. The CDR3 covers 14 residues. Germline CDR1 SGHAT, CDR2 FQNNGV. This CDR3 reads CASSLRPSTDTQYF. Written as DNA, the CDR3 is TGTGCCAGCTCACTGCGGCCTAGCACAGATACGCAGTATTTT.

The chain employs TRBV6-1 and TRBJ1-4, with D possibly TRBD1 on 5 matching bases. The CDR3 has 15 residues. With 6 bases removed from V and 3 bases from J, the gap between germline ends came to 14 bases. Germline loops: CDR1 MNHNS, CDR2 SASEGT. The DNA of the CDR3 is TGTGCCAGCAGGGACACCGTTAAGGCTAATGAAAAACTGTTTTTT. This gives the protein CASRDTVKANEKLFF.